Shown below are 25 T cell receptor beta chains from a single sample sequenced in a study of blood T cells in healthy people across ages. Together with a sample-barcoded 5' primer, a J-beta primer mix was included in a second PCR lasting roughly 6 to 12 cycles. TCRdb re-derived calls from the 5' RACE reads in MiXCR, one entry per CDR3 protein. Of hundreds of thousands of distinct CDR3 sequences listed, roughly half were seen once; the top ten hold 13%. What was sequenced was blood. These receptors all come from a woman over 75 in good health.

DNA of the CDR3: TGCGCCAGCAGCTTGTTGCAGGGAGGCCGCCAAGAGACCCAGTACTTC. Amino acid sequence: CASSLLQGGRQETQYF. The V gene is TRBV5-1, the J gene TRBJ2-5; possibly TRBD2 for D (6 bases). The CDR3 is made up of 16 amino acids. The V and J ends lost 1 base and 1 base respectively, with 14 bases between them. The V gene's germline CDR1 is SGHRS and CDR2 YFSETQ.

The V call is TRBV6-5, the J call TRBJ1-4; D is uncertain. Germline V gene lookup returns CDR1 MNHEY and CDR2 SVGAGI. The CDR3 is made up of 15 amino acids. V lost 2 bases, J lost 6 bases, and 13 bases lay in between. CDR3 in DNA: TGTGCCAGCAGTTACGATACGCGGGGATATGAAAAACTGTTTTTT. Amino acid sequence: CASSYDTRGYEKLFF.

The CDR3 DNA follows: TGCGCCAGCAGCCCAGGGGGCGCGGGAGAAAAACTGTTTTTT. It codes for CASSPGGAGEKLFF. The J gene is TRBJ1-4, the V gene TRBV5-1; 8 bases agree with TRBD1. The V and J ends lost 4 bases and 8 bases, in that order; junction bases with no gene match: 7. Germline-derived CDR1 and CDR2 are SGHRS and YFSETQ. The CDR3 is made up of 14 amino acids.

This clonotype was seen repeatedly, ten times or more. The J gene is TRBJ2-5, the V gene TRBV20-1; D call uncertain. Trimming removed 0 bases at V and 5 bases at J, with 10 bases between. The CDR3 extends over 13 amino acids. Germline CDR1 reads DFQATT; CDR2 reads SNEGSKA (reference sequence). Here the CDR3 DNA reads TGCAGTGCTAGAGATTTCCAAGCGGAGACCCAGTACTTC. Protein: CSARDFQAETQYF.

This clonotype was observed many times. This chain joins TRBV5-1 and TRBJ2-3, with D perhaps TRBD1 (6 bases). Germline V CDR1 and CDR2: SGHRS, YFSETQ. The germline V and J ends were trimmed by 4 bases and 2 bases, with 14 bases remaining between them. This CDR3 is 15 amino acids long. The CDR3 nucleotides are TGCGCCAGCAGCCCCGGGACACTCAACACAGATACGCAGTATTTT. Translating gives CASSPGTLNTDTQYF.

The J gene is TRBJ2-3, the V gene TRBV28; 10 bases align to TRBD2. The CDR3 consists of 16 residues. V shed 8 bases and J 0 bases; nucleotides not matched to a gene: 8. Germline V gene lookup returns CDR1 MDHEN and CDR2 SYDVKM. DNA for the CDR3: TGTGCCAGCCTCCTCACTAGCGGGACTAGCACAGATACGCAGTATTTT. Protein: CASLLTSGTSTDTQYF.

V usage is TRBV6-5 and J usage is TRBJ2-7; 8 bases match TRBD2. V gave up 2 bases and J gave up 5 bases; unmatched junction bases: 2. Germline-derived CDR1 and CDR2 are MNHEY and SVGAGI. The CDR3 totals 13 residues. The CDR3 sequence is CASSYREGHEQYF. CDR3 coding DNA: TGTGCCAGCAGTTACCGGGAGGGCCACGAGCAGTACTTC.

This clonotype was counted at least ten times. The rearrangement joins TRBV9 to TRBJ2-7, with D unclear. This CDR3 has 13 residues. Germline CDR1 reads SGDLS; CDR2 reads YYNGEE. Trimming stripped 3 bases from V and 3 bases from J, with 10 bases between. In DNA, the CDR3 is TGTGCCAGCAGCGGGACCAGAAACTACGAGCAGTACTTC. Its translation: CASSGTRNYEQYF.

This clonotype was seen only a few times. This rearrangement joins TRBV7-3 to TRBJ2-2; D remains unclear. This CDR3 has 13 residues. Germline V gene lookup returns CDR1 SGHTA and CDR2 FQGTGA. Trimming pared 5 bases from V and 1 base from J, leaving 5 bases between. The CDR3 loop reads CASSTQNTGELFF. In DNA form, the CDR3 reads TGTGCCAGCAGCACACAGAACACCGGGGAGCTGTTTTTT.

Turning to this clonotype: This sequence may be a read error, since a much larger clone differs from it by one base. The CDR3 nucleotides are TGTGCCAGCGGCGTGAGCGGGGGGCAAGGACCAGATACGCAGTATTTT. This sequence encodes CASGVSGGQGPDTQYF. The chain links TRBV9 to TRBJ2-3; 9 positions match TRBD2. This CDR3 contains 16 residues. The germline CDR1 and CDR2 sequences are SGDLS and YYNGEE. Looking up the rest from reference TRBV9 and TRBJ2-3 gives the full variable domain: DSGVTQTPKHLITATGQRVTLRCSPRSGDLSVYWYQQSLDQGLQFLIQYYNGEERAKGNILERFSAQQFPDLHSELNLSSLELGDSALYFCASGVSGGQGPDTQYFGPGTRLTVL.

The sample holds a few counts of this clonotype. The chain recombines TRBV5-6 with TRBJ2-4; TRBD1 matches 7 bases. The J call may be faulty, since TRBJ2-7 better matches the DNA end. The germline CDR1 and CDR2 sequences are SGHDT and YYEEEE. This CDR3 comprises 14 residues. The CDR3 loop reads CASSLQGFSYEQYF. The DNA of the CDR3 is TGTGCCAGCAGCTTACAGGGGTTCTCGTACGAGCAGTACTTC.

About this clonotype: A much larger clone lies one base from this, so it may be a read error. The rearrangement joins TRBV12-3 or TRBV12-4 to TRBJ2-7, with no clear D. The CDR3 spans 15 residues. CDR3 in DNA: TGTGCCGGCAGTCCCGGCCGGGCAGATTTTTACGAGCAGTACTTC. Translated: CAGSPGRADFYEQYF.

V is TRBV19 and J is TRBJ2-5, with D perhaps TRBD2 (5 bases). The DNA end is more similar to TRBJ2-7, so the J call may be wrong. The CDR3 runs 15 residues. Germline assignment: CDR1 LNHDA and CDR2 SQIVND (reference sequence). The CDR3 bases are TGTGCCAGTAGTATATCTTCTAGCCGCAACTACGAGCAGTACTTC. Its protein is CASSISSSRNYEQYF.

The rearrangement joins TRBV29-1 to TRBJ2-3; 9 nucleotides align to TRBD2. With 2 bases clipped from V and 0 bases from J, the junction kept 9 bases outside the gene matches. Germline lookup yields CDR1 SQVTM and CDR2 ANQGSEA. The length of the CDR3 is 17 residues. The CDR3 nucleotides are TGCAGCGTTGAACCGTGGATAGCGGGGGCAAGCACAGATACGCAGTATTTT. Its protein product is CSVEPWIAGASTDTQYF.

This chain connects TRBV3-1 to TRBJ2-7; 7 positions agree with TRBD1. The J call is uncertain, as TRBJ2-5 better fits the DNA end. The CDR3 has 13 amino acids. CDR1 and CDR2 from the germline V gene are LGHDT and YNNKEL (reference sequence). The CDR3: CASSPTGRGTQYF. CDR3 in DNA: TGTGCCAGCAGCCCGACAGGGCGAGGGACCCAGTACTTC.

This clonotype was counted at least ten times. The chain couples TRBV6-5 to TRBJ2-3, with D possibly matching TRBD2 (6 bases). The CDR3 is made up of 18 amino acids. V was pared by 2 bases and J by 1 base, with 19 bases between. Germline V lookup: CDR1 MNHEY, CDR2 SVGAGI. The CDR3 region has the DNA TGTGCCAGCAGTTACCTGTCGCGGGGCCCGGTTGGCACAGATACGCAGTATTTT. Translation gives CASSYLSRGPVGTDTQYF.

The count of this clonotype is one. This chain uses TRBV9 with TRBJ2-2; D is uncertain. CDR1 and CDR2 from the germline V gene are SGDLS and YYNGEE. Trimming pared 0 bases from V and 3 bases from J, leaving 3 bases between. The CDR3 has 13 amino acids. The CDR3 DNA reads TGTGCCAGCAGCGTAGAGTACACCGGGGAGCTGTTTTTT. Encoded protein: CASSVEYTGELFF.

In this sample, this clonotype turned up once. The chain combines TRBV6-5 with TRBJ2-3; the D call may be TRBD1 or TRBD2 (5 bases each). Per the germline V gene, CDR1 is MNHEY and CDR2 is SVGAGI. V gave up 1 base and J gave up 0 bases, with 11 bases separating them. The CDR3 covers 16 residues. This CDR3 is CASSYFAGASTDTQYF. CDR3 bases: TGTGCCAGCAGTTACTTTGCCGGGGCTAGCACAGATACGCAGTATTTT.

The rearrangement links TRBV12-3 or TRBV12-4 to TRBJ2-2; 7 bases line up with TRBD2. The CDR3 is 13 residues long. The ends lost 6 bases at V and 7 bases at J; junction bases unmatched: 5. The CDR3 is CASSTREGGELFF. The CDR3 bases are TGTGCCAGCAGCACGAGGGAGGGCGGGGAGCTGTTTTTT.

In this sample, this clonotype turned up a few times. The chain recombines TRBV7-3 with TRBJ2-3; D gene ambiguous. V was shortened by 5 bases and J by 0 bases, with 6 bases between the two germline ends. Per the germline V gene, CDR1 is SGHTA and CDR2 is FQGTGA. There are 13 residues in the CDR3. The CDR3 DNA sequence: TGTGCCAGCAGCGTACAAAGCACAGATACGCAGTATTTT. Its protein product is CASSVQSTDTQYF.

Only a few counts were recorded for this clonotype. J is TRBJ1-2 and V is TRBV30, with D hard to call. Per the germline V gene, CDR1 is GTSNPN and CDR2 is SVGIG (reference sequence). V was clipped by 4 bases and J by 4 bases, with 16 bases between them. This CDR3 comprises 14 residues. This CDR3 is CAWTLNAAVYGYTF. CDR3 nucleotide sequence: TGTGCCTGGACACTAAACGCGGCGGTCTATGGCTACACCTTC.

This clonotype was seen many times. CDR3 amino acids: CASSSRDYRWTDTQYF. For the CDR3, the DNA is TGTGCCAGCAGCTCCCGGGACTATCGGTGGACAGATACGCAGTATTTT. V and J are TRBV9 and TRBJ2-3; 7 bases map to TRBD2. The CDR3 length is 16 residues. With V trimmed by 4 bases and J by 3 bases, 11 bases remained unmatched. CDR1 is SGDLS and CDR2 is YYNGEE in the germline V gene.

The CDR3 DNA reads as TGCAGTGCTAGACTGACGGTGAATACGCAGTATTTT. It specifies CSARLTVNTQYF. The chain has TRBV20-1 and TRBJ2-3; no clear D gene. Germline values: CDR1 DFQATT, CDR2 SNEGSKA (reference sequence). The length of the CDR3 is 12 residues. V shed 2 bases and J shed 7 bases, with 10 bases lying between them.

This sequence joins TRBV28 and TRBJ2-3, with no clear D. Trimming took 1 base from V and 11 from J, leaving 10 bases between them. CDR1 is MDHEN, CDR2 SYDVKM, per germline. This CDR3 comprises 12 residues. In nucleotides, the CDR3 is TGTGCCAGCAGTTTATCCGTGGGTGGGCAGTATTTT. Amino acid sequence: CASSLSVGGQYF.

The V gene is TRBV30, the J gene TRBJ2-5; 7 bases are shared with TRBD1. Trimming cost V 2 bases and J 2 bases; bases outside gene matches: 5. Per the germline V gene, CDR1 is GTSNPN and CDR2 is SVGIG (reference sequence). CDR3 length: 14 amino acids. The CDR3 DNA reads TGTGCCTGGAGTAACACGGGACAGCAAGAGACCCAGTACTTC. It is translated as CAWSNTGQQETQYF.